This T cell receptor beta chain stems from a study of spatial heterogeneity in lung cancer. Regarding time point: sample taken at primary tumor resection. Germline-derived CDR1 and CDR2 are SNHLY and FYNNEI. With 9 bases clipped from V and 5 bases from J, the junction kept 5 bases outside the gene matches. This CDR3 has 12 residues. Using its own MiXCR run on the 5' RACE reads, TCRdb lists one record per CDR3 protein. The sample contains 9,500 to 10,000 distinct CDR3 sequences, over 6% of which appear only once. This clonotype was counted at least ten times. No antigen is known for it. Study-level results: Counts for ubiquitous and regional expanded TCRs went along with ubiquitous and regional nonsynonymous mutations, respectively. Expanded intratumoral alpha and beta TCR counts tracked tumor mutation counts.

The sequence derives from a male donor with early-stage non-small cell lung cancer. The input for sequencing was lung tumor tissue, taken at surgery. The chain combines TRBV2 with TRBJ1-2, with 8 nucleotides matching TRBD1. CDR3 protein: CASYQGAYGYTF. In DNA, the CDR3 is TGTGCCAGTTATCAGGGGGCTTATGGCTACACCTTC.